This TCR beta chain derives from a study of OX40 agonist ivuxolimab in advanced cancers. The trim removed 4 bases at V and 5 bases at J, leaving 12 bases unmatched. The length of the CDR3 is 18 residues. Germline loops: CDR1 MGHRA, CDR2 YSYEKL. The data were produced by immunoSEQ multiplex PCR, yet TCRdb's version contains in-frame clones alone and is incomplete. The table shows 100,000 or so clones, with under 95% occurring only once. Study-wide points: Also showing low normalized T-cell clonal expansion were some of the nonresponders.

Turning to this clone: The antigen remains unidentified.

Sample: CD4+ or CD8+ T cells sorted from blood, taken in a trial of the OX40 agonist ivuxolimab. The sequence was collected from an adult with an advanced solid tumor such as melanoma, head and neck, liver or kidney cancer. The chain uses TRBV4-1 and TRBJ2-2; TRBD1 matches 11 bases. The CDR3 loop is CASSRIPGQGVGTGELFF. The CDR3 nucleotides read TGCGCCAGCAGCCGAATCCCGGGACAGGGGGTTGGGACCGGGGAGCTGTTTTTT.